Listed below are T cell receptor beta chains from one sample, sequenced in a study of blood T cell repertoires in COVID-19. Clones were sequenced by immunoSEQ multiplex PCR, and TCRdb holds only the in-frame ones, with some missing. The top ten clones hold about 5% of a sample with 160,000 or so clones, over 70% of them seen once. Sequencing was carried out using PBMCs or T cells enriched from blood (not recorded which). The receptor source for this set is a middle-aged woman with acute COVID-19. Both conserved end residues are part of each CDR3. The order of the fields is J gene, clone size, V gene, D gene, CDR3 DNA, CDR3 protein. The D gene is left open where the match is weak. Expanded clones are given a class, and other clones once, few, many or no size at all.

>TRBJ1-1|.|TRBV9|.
TGTGCCAGCAGCCCCCGGGGGGGGAGGACTGAAGCTTTCTTT
CASSPRGGRTEAFF
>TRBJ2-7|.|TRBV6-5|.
TGTGCCAGTCAGGGGCAGCCGACTTCTTACGAGCAGTACTTC
CASQGQPTSYEQYF
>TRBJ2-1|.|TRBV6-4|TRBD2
TGTGCCAGCAGTGAACATAGCGGGAGCTACAATGAGCAGTTCTTC
CASSEHSGSYNEQFF
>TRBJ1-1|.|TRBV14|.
TGTGCCAGCAGCCAACGGGGCACTGAAGCTTTCTTT
CASSQRGTEAFF
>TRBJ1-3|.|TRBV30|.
TGTGCCTCGTCATACGGGGTATACTCTGGAAACACCATATATTTT
CASSYGVYSGNTIYF
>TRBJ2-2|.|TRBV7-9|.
TGTGCCAGCAGCTTAGACGGGGCGAACACCGGGGAGCTGTTTTTT
CASSLDGANTGELFF
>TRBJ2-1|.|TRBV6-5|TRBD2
TGTGCCAGCAGTATAGCGGGACCCTACAATGAGCAGTTCTTC
CASSIAGPYNEQFF
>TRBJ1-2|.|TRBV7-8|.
TGTGCCAGCAGCTTAGAGGGAGCTGCGGGTGGCTACACCTTC
CASSLEGAAGGYTF
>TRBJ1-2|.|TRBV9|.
TGTGCCAGCAGTCCTGAGCGGGGGTGGGACGGCTACACCTTC
CASSPERGWDGYTF
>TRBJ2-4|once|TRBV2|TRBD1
TGTGCCAGCAGAGACACAGGGACAGGAAACATTCAGTACTTC
CASRDTGTGNIQYF
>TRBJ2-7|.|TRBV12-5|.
TGTGCTAGTGGTTTGGTTGGCAGGGGTCTTACGAGCCCCTACGAGCAGTACTTC
CASGLVGRGLTSPYEQYF
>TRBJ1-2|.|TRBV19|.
TGTGCCAGTAGTATAGCTCGGAGCAGGGAGGGTGGCTACACCTTC
CASSIARSREGGYTF
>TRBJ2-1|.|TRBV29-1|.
TGCAGCGTAATCGACAGTGGTGAGCAGTTCTTC
CSVIDSGEQFF
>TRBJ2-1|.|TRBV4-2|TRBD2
TGTGCCAGCAGCCTCGGGGCGGGAGGCTCCTACAATGAGCAGTTCTTC
CASSLGAGGSYNEQFF
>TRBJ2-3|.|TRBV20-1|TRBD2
TGCAGTGCTAGTACTAGCGGGCCTAGCACAGATACGCAGTATTTT
CSASTSGPSTDTQYF
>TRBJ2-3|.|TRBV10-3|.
TGTGCCATCAGGGCGTCGGCGAGCGGAGGCACAGATACGCAGTATTTT
CAIRASASGGTDTQYF
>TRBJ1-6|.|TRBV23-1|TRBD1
TGCGCCAGCATTCCCCCCCTCGAGGACAGGGATAATTCACCCCTCCACTTT
CASIPPLEDRDNSPLHF
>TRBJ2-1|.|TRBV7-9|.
TGTGCCAGCAGCTCCTTAGCGGAACAAAGCCGTGAGCAGTTCTTC
CASSSLAEQSREQFF
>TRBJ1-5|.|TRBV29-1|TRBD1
TGCAGCGTTGTAGGGGGCGGCAATCAGCCCCAGCATTTT
CSVVGGGNQPQHF
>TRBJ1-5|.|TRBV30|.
TGTGCCTGGAGTGAGGACAATTCCCAGCCCCAGCATTTT
CAWSEDNSQPQHF
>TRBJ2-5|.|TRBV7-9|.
TGTGCCAGCAGCCTCGGTCGGGGGACCCTTCAAGAGACCCAGTACTTC
CASSLGRGTLQETQYF
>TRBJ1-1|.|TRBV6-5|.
TGTGCCAGCACCCGGGGACTAACTTTCTTT
CASTRGLTFF
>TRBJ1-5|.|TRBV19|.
TGTGCCAGTAATGGGGCGCGCAATCAGCCCCAGCATTTT
CASNGARNQPQHF
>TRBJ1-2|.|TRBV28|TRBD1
TGTGCCAGCGGTGACGGGACAGGCCTTACGCGGCGCACCTTC
CASGDGTGLTRRTF
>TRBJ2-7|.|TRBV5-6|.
TGTGCCAGCAGCCCGACAGGTCCCTACGAGCAGTACTTC
CASSPTGPYEQYF
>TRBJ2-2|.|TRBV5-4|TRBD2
TGTGCCAGCAGCCTCAGCGGGAGGGCCTCCGGGGAGCTGTTTTTT
CASSLSGRASGELFF
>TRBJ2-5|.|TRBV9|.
TGTGCCAGCAGCGCCCACGAGGGAGCCCGCGAGACCCAGTACTTC
CASSAHEGARETQYF
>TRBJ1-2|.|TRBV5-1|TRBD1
TGCGCCAGCAGCTTGGTTGGACAGGACGCCTATGGCTACACCTTC
CASSLVGQDAYGYTF
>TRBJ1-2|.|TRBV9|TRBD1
TGTGCCAGCAGCCCCACGACAGGGGGCGGCCCTGGGCCTGGCTACACCTTC
CASSPTTGGGPGPGYTF
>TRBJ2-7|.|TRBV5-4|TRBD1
TGTGCCAGCAGCTTCCGCAGGGGGAACTACGAGCAGTACTTC
CASSFRRGNYEQYF
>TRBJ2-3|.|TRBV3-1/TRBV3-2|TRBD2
TGTGCCAGCACCTATGGGACTAGCGGAGATACGCAGTATTTT
CASTYGTSGDTQYF
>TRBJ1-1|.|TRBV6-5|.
TGTGCCAGCAGTTACGGTGAGGGTACTGAAGCTTTCTTT
CASSYGEGTEAFF
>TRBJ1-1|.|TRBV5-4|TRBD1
TGTGCCAGCAGCAAACAGGGGTCAATGAACACTGAAGCTTTCTTT
CASSKQGSMNTEAFF
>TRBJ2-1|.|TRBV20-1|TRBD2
TGCAGTGCTAGTGGGACTAGCGGGAGGGGGGAGCAGTTCTTC
CSASGTSGRGEQFF
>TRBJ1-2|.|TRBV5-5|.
TGTGCCAGCAGCTACGGGACAACTAACTATGGCTACACCTTC
CASSYGTTNYGYTF
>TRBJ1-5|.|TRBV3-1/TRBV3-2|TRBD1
TGTGCCAGCAGCCGACAGGGTTGGGATCAGCCCCAGCATTTT
CASSRQGWDQPQHF
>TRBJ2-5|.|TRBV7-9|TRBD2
TGTGCCAGCAGCTTAAGGCGGACTAGCGGGCGCCAAGAGACCCAGTACTTC
CASSLRRTSGRQETQYF
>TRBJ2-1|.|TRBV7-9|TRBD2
TGTGCCAGCAGCGTTACTAGCGGGAGGGCCAATGAGCAGTTCTTC
CASSVTSGRANEQFF
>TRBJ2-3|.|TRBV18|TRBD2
TGTGCCAGCTCACCAACTAGCGGGAGTAGCACAGATACGCAGTATTTT
CASSPTSGSSTDTQYF
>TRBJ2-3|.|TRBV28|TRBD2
TGTGCCAGCAGTCCTCCTGGGACTAGTCAGGGCCGATGGCTGGGAGATACGCAGTATTTT
CASSPPGTSQGRWLGDTQYF
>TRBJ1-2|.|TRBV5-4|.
TGTGCCAGCAGCTTACAGGGAAACTATGGCTACACCTTC
CASSLQGNYGYTF
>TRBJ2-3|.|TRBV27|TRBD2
TGTGCCAGCAGTTCCTGGCGGGGAGGGGCCGCGGGGTTTGTAGAGTATTTT
CASSSWRGGAAGFVEYF
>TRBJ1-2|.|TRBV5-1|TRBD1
TGCGCCAGCAGCTTTAACAGGGGGACGGATGGCTACACCTTC
CASSFNRGTDGYTF
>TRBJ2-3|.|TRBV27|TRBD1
TGTGCCAGCAGTTTAGCATCAGGGGGCCTCACAGATACGCAGTATTTT
CASSLASGGLTDTQYF
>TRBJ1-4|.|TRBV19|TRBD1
TGTGCCAGTAGTAACCCCGACAGGGGGCTAACTAATGAAAAACTGTTTTTT
CASSNPDRGLTNEKLFF
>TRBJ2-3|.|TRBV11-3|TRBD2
TGTGCCAGCAGCCGCGGACTAGCGGCGAGCACAGATACGCAGTATTTT
CASSRGLAASTDTQYF
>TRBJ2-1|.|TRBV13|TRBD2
TGTGCCAGCAGCCCCAGGACTAGCGGGAGTAAAAATGAGCAGTTCTTC
CASSPRTSGSKNEQFF
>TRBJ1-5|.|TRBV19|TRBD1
TGTGCCAGTAGAACAGGGGCTAATCAGCCCCAGCATTTT
CASRTGANQPQHF
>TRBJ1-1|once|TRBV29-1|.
TGCAGCGTCCTCGGGGGACTGAACACTGAAGCTTTCTTT
CSVLGGLNTEAFF
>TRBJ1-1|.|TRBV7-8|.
TGTGCCAGCAGCTTATCGTGGAACACTGAAGCTTTCTTT
CASSLSWNTEAFF
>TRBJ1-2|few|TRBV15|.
TGTGCCACCAGCAGAGATCTTTCAAGCAGGGGTGGCGGCTACACCTTC
CATSRDLSSRGGGYTF
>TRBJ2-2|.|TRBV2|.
TGTGCCAGCAGTGTCGGCGGGAAGGGAACCGGGGAGCTGTTTTTT
CASSVGGKGTGELFF
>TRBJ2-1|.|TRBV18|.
TGTGCCAGCTCACCAGCTCAGGGAGGGGGCAATGAGCAGTTCTTC
CASSPAQGGGNEQFF
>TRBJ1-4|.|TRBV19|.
TGTGCCAGTAGTTCAGTTCCGGGTAGTAATGAAAAACTGTTTTTT
CASSSVPGSNEKLFF
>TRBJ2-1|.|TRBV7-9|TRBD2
TGTGCCACCCCGCGAGGGAGGGTCGGCGATGAGCAGTTCTTC
CATPRGRVGDEQFF
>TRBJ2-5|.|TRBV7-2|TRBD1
TGTGCCAGCAGCCGGAACAGGGGAATCCAAGAGACCCAGTACTTC
CASSRNRGIQETQYF
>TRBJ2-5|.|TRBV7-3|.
TGTGCCAGCAGCTTAAGTCCGGGGGTAGAGACCCAGTACTTC
CASSLSPGVETQYF
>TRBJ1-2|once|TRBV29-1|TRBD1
TGCAGCGTTGGACAGGGGGTGGGGTATGGCTACACCTTC
CSVGQGVGYGYTF
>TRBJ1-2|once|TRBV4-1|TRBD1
TGCGCCAGCAGCCAAGATTGGACAGGGGGCGCGGTTGGCTACACCTTC
CASSQDWTGGAVGYTF
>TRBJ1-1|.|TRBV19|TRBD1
TGTGCCAGTAGTATTGGGACAGCCAACACTGAAGCTTTCTTT
CASSIGTANTEAFF